This T cell receptor (beta chain) is from a study of human T cells and chemical hapten exposure. MiXCR was run by TCRdb on the RACE reads, yielding one entry per CDR3 protein. This table holds about 77,000 distinct CDR3 sequences, around 15% found once. As to time point: pre-sensitization, week 0. The treatment was: therapeutic diphenylcyclopropenone sensitization with weekly scalp DPC. Prior to each patch test being applied, blood was drawn. J gave up 5 bases and V 10 bases, and 18 bases lay outside the gene matches. The germline V gene has CDR1 MNHNS and CDR2 SASEGT. This CDR3 is built from 16 residues. This clonotype has a handful of counts.

This specimen was whole blood, taken in connection with sensitization to the hapten diphenylcyclopropenone (DPC). The chain couples TRBV6-1 to TRBJ1-1; 8 positions match TRBD1. This clonotype was sampled from a woman between 50 and 59 years old with alopecia areata. Some clones in this sample may be carry-over from other donors' samples. DNA of the CDR3: TGTGCCACCCGAGGTTTCGGGCAGGGGGCTAAGACTGAAGCTTTCTTT. Its translation: CATRGFGQGAKTEAFF.